This TCR beta chain derives from a study of T cell responses to AZD1222 COVID-19 vaccine. A note on this clone: Its antigen is still unknown.

Study findings and constraints: Vaccination with two AZD1222 doses was followed by a rise in Spike-specific TCR breadth and depth. There were repertoire samples only from the period after the peak T cell response. Donors in the cohort were predominantly white British and more often female, and clonal diversity was possibly underestimated. Only a handful of people who got AZD1222 tested seropositive at baseline.

This CDR3 region has 15 residues. V shed 3 bases and J 5 bases; nucleotides not matched to a gene: 10. Germline V gene lookup returns CDR1 DFQATT and CDR2 SNEGSKA (reference sequence). Using immunoSEQ multiplex PCR, the repertoire was profiled, and TCRdb retains in-frame clones only, with some absent. The sample contains about 100,000 clones, about 90% of which appear only once. The sequences come from peripheral blood, collected on day 0 of AZD1222 vaccination. The chain combines TRBV20-1 with TRBJ2-3, with 8 positions matching TRBD1. The clonotype comes from an adult in good health. The CDR3 nucleotides read TGCAGTGCTAGTATCCGGGCAGGGGGCATAGATACGCAGTATTTT. Protein sequence: CSASIRAGGIDTQYF.